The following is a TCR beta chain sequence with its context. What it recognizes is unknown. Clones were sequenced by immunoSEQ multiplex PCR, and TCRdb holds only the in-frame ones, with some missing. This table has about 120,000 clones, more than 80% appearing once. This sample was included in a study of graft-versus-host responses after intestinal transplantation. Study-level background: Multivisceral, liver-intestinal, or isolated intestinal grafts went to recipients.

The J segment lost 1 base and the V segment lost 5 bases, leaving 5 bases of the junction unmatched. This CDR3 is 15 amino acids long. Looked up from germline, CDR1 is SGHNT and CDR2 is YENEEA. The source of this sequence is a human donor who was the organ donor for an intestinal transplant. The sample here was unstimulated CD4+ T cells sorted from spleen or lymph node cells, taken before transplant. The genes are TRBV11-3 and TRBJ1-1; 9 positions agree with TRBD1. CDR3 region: CASSDRGAANTEAFF. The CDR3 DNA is TGTGCCAGCAGCGACAGGGGGGCGGCGAACACTGAAGCTTTCTTT.